This T cell receptor beta chain is from a study of Ad26.COV2.S vaccination and SARS-CoV-2 variants. Overall study: Trial arm assignment for the donor was COV1001 Ad26.COV2.S. General study points: From the TCR breadth and depth analyses, total T cell responses may have been underestimated.

The repertoire was sequenced with immunoSEQ multiplex PCR; TCRdb's copy has only in-frame clones and lacks some. Of approximately 500,000 clones in the sample, around 90% are singletons; the top ten hold over 10%. About this clone: The antigen is not known.

There are 15 residues in the CDR3. Germline V gene lookup returns CDR1 SNHLY and CDR2 FYNNEI. V was clipped by 6 bases and J by 4 bases; unmatched bases: 8. Treatment denoted: about 20 received Ad26.COV2.S at low or high dose, single or two shots; about five received placebo; per-sample allocation not given. Samples came from day 63 after the first vaccine or placebo injection. This chain links TRBV2 with TRBJ1-5; 8 bases are a match to TRBD1. The sequences come from peripheral blood, collected in a trial of Ad26.COV2.S vaccine versus placebo. The sequence was collected from a person between 18 and 60 years old who received the Ad26.COV2.S COVID-19 vaccine or a placebo. CDR3 sequence (DNA): TGTGCCAGCAGGCCAGGGGGCCTCTTGAATCAGCCCCAGCATTTT. Its protein product is CASRPGGLLNQPQHF.